What follows are 6 T cell receptor beta chains derived from one specimen sequenced in a study of CD8 T cells in Susac syndrome. Random hexamers primed reverse transcription of about 0.5 to 1 ug RNA. Each CDR3 protein gets one entry after TCRdb re-called the immunoSEQ multiplex PCR reads with MiXCR. The sample shows over 300,000 distinct CDR3 sequences, about 92% of them seen only once. The sample consisted of CD4+ T cells from PBMCs. The receptor set was obtained from a human donor with multiple sclerosis.

V is TRBV3-1 and J is TRBJ2-2, with D unresolved. This CDR3 is built from 12 residues. The V end was cut by 8 bases, the J end by 3 bases, with 7 bases between. Germline V gene lookup returns CDR1 LGHDT and CDR2 YNNKEL (reference sequence). This chain's CDR3 is CASVRDTGELFF. The CDR3 bases are TGTGCCAGCGTCCGGGACACCGGGGAGCTGTTTTTT. Supplemented by reference TRBV3-1 and TRBJ2-2, the full variable domain reads DTAVSQTPKYLVTQMGNDKSIKCEQNLGHDTMYWYKQDSKKFLKIMFSYNNKELIINETVPNRFSPKSPDKAHLNLHINSLELGDSAVYFCASVRDTGELFFGEGSRLTVL.

The V and J genes are TRBV7-2 and TRBJ2-7; D ambiguous. Germline CDR1 SGHTA, CDR2 FQGNSA. Trimming stripped 2 bases from V and 1 base from J, with 9 bases between. The CDR3 length is 14 residues. The CDR3 sequence: CASSLSPASYEQYF. Here the CDR3 DNA reads TGTGCCAGCAGCTTAAGTCCGGCTTCCTACGAGCAGTACTTC. Looking up the rest from reference TRBV7-2 and TRBJ2-7 gives the full variable domain: GAGVSQSPSNKVTEKGKDVELRCDPISGHTALYWYRQSLGQGLEFLIYFQGNSAPDKSGLPSDRFSAERTGGSVSTLTIQRTQQEDSAVYLCASSLSPASYEQYFGPGTRLTVT.

V usage is TRBV6-5 and J usage is TRBJ2-1; a possible D gene is TRBD1 (5 bases). The CDR3 has 15 amino acids. Looked up from germline, CDR1 is MNHEY and CDR2 is SVGAGI. V lost 2 bases and J 7 bases, leaving 15 bases between the germline ends. In nucleotides, the CDR3 is TGTGCCAGCAGTTACGACAGAACGCAAATTAATGAGCAGTTCTTC. The encoded protein is CASSYDRTQINEQFF.

The V and J genes are TRBV11-2 and TRBJ1-4; 7 nucleotides agree with TRBD1. The CDR3 extends over 12 amino acids. J was trimmed by 13 bases and V by 4 bases; bases with no gene match: 6. Germline CDR1 and CDR2: SGHAT and FQNNGV. CDR3 sequence: CASSSGGGLLFF. In DNA, the CDR3 is TGTGCCAGCAGCTCAGGGGGGGGACTACTGTTTTTT.

This clonotype was counted a single time. This chain connects TRBV20-1 to TRBJ1-5, with D tentatively TRBD1 (5 bases). V was shortened by 5 bases and J by 1 base, with 9 bases between the two germline ends. CDR1 is DFQATT, CDR2 SNEGSKA, per germline (reference sequence). The CDR3 contains 13 residues. CDR3 amino acids: CSAGGGSNQPQHF. The CDR3 coding sequence is TGCAGTGCTGGGGGGGGAAGCAATCAGCCCCAGCATTTT.

This CDR3 reads CAWSGVQETQYF. As DNA, the CDR3 is TGTGCCTGGAGTGGCGTCCAAGAGACCCAGTACTTC. The V gene is TRBV30, the J gene TRBJ2-5; no reliable D call. The CDR3 has 12 residues. Deletions cut 1 base from V and 1 base from J, with 4 bases between. Germline CDR1 and CDR2: GTSNPN and SVGIG (reference sequence). Looking up the rest from reference TRBV30 and TRBJ2-5 gives the full variable domain: SQTIHQWPATLVQPVGSPLSLECTVEGTSNPNLYWYRQAAGRGLQLLFYSVGIGQISSEVPQNLSASRPQDRQFILSSKKLLLSDSGFYLCAWSGVQETQYFGPGTRLLVL.